One and the same sample provided the 27 T cell receptor beta chains below, sequenced in a study of cytomegalovirus exposure and HLA in healthy donors. This PCR relied on a set of 60 Vbeta primers and 13 Jbeta primers. Assay: immunoSEQ multiplex PCR; the TCRdb copy retains only in-frame clones and omits some. The table includes roughly 180,000 clones, about 79% detected once. Sequenced sample: PBMCs. The receptors shown here come from a female donor in good health and CMV-seronegative.

This clone came up once. The chain uses TRBV27 and TRBJ1-1, with D possibly matching TRBD1 (6 bases). The CDR3 consists of 17 residues. Germline V gives CDR1 MNHEY, CDR2 SMNVEV (reference sequence). Trimming shortened V by 0 bases and J by 4 bases, and 18 bases separated the two germline ends. CDR3 DNA sequence: TGTGCCAGCAGTTTATCAGCCCAGTCCAGGGGTAGCACTGAAGCTTTCTTT. It translates to CASSLSAQSRGSTEAFF.

Concerning this clone itself: Sequence at one end of the junction differs from germline and may be a read error. This sequence joins TRBV29-1 and TRBJ2-4; D is perhaps TRBD1 (6 bases). Germline assignment: CDR1 SQVTM and CDR2 ANQGSEA. The CDR3 runs to 14 residues. This chain's CDR3 is CSAQPTQGRNSQYF. The CDR3 DNA reads TGCAGCGCACAACCAACCCAGGGGAGAAACAGTCAGTACTTC.

This clone was observed a few times. The chain employs TRBV30 and TRBJ1-2; 7 bases line up with TRBD1. V trimming: 1 base; J trimming: 4 bases; junction bases outside the gene matches: 24. Looked up from germline, CDR1 is GTSNPN and CDR2 is SVGIG (reference sequence). The CDR3 length is 20 residues. For the CDR3, the DNA is TGTGCCTGGAGTGGGTTTAGGGCCGGCGTCGTTTCGACAGGGACCTATGGCTACACCTTC. This codes for CAWSGFRAGVVSTGTYGYTF.

The genes are TRBV5-1 and TRBJ2-1; tentatively, D is TRBD2 (6 bases). The CDR3 has 14 amino acids. Germline-derived CDR1 and CDR2 are SGHRS and YFSETQ. Trimming left V 1 base short and J 4 bases short, with 9 bases between. Written as DNA, the CDR3 is TGCGCCAGCAGCTTGAGAGGAGGGTACAATGAGCAGTTCTTC. It is translated as CASSLRGGYNEQFF.

The rearrangement joins TRBV7-2 to TRBJ2-5; TRBD2 agrees at 11 bases. The length of the CDR3 is 15 residues. Germline CDR1 SGHTA, CDR2 FQGNSA. Germline trimming cut 1 base from V and 11 bases from J; bases unmatched to any gene: 9. This chain's CDR3 is CASSLVAGGPLEQYF. CDR3 sequence (DNA): TGTGCCAGCAGCTTAGTAGCGGGAGGGCCATTAGAGCAGTACTTC.

The CDR3 nucleotides read TGTGCCAGTAGTAGGGGACTAGCGGGAGTTATCGAAAACATTCAGTACTTC. As protein: CASSRGLAGVIENIQYF. J is TRBJ2-4 and V is TRBV19; 14 bases agree with TRBD2. This CDR3 has 17 residues. Germline V gene lookup returns CDR1 LNHDA and CDR2 SQIVND (reference sequence). The V and J ends lost 4 bases and 5 bases, in that order; junction bases with no gene match: 7.

The V call is TRBV10-3, the J call TRBJ2-7; tentatively, D is TRBD2 (7 bases). Germline CDR1 ENHRY, CDR2 SYGVKD. Trimming removed 4 bases from V and 5 bases from J, with 18 bases in between. The CDR3 has 15 amino acids. CDR3 region: CAISGGGGDVNEQYF. CDR3 DNA: TGTGCCATCAGTGGGGGAGGGGGTGACGTCAACGAGCAGTACTTC.

As concerns this clone: This sample also contains other DNA sequences that code for the same CDR3. This chain uses TRBV7-3 with TRBJ2-1; D is ambiguous. CDR3 length: 15 amino acids. The germline gives CDR1 SGHTA, CDR2 FQGTGA. Trimming shortened V by 6 bases and J by 2 bases, and 14 bases separated the two germline ends. CDR3 DNA: TGTGCCAGCAGTCCCTGGGTGGAGCCCTACAATGAGCAGTTCTTC. Amino acids: CASSPWVEPYNEQFF.

The chain is built from TRBV28 and TRBJ2-7, with D tentatively TRBD2 (7 bases). Germline lookup yields CDR1 MDHEN and CDR2 SYDVKM. Trimming stripped 5 bases from V and 1 base from J, with 15 bases between. The CDR3 loop spans 15 amino acids. Here the CDR3 DNA reads TGTGCCAGCAGTCTAGGGAGGGGGGTTTCCTACGAGCAGTACTTC. This codes for CASSLGRGVSYEQYF.

The chain combines TRBV20-1 with TRBJ1-2; D not resolved. V shed 1 base and J shed 10 bases, with 10 bases lying between them. This CDR3 contains 11 residues. CDR1 is DFQATT and CDR2 is SNEGSKA in the germline V gene (reference sequence). CDR3 sequence reads: CSARGGAIYTF. The CDR3, as DNA: TGCAGTGCTAGAGGGGGAGCGATCTACACCTTC.

The chain joins TRBV9 to TRBJ2-3, with 10 positions matching TRBD2. V gave up 2 bases and J gave up 2 bases; unmatched junction bases: 5. The germline V gene encodes CDR1 SGDLS and CDR2 YYNGEE. CDR3 size: 16 residues. CDR3 sequence (DNA): TGTGCCAGCAGCGTCCCGGGACTAGCGATCACAGATACGCAGTATTTT. It translates to CASSVPGLAITDTQYF.

The rearrangement uses TRBV9 and TRBJ2-7; 7 positions match TRBD2. This CDR3 is 17 amino acids long. J was trimmed by 0 bases and V by 1 base; bases with no gene match: 10. The germline V gene has CDR1 SGDLS and CDR2 YYNGEE. CDR3 in DNA: TGTGCCAGCAGCGTATCAGATGCGGGAGCCCACTCCTACGAGCAGTACTTC. Its protein product is CASSVSDAGAHSYEQYF.

The chain uses TRBV28 and TRBJ1-2; D might be TRBD1 (6 bases). The length of the CDR3 is 15 residues. Germline CDR1 is MDHEN and CDR2 is SYDVKM. V was clipped by 6 bases and J by 3 bases, with 17 bases between them. The CDR3 region is CASSLLRGGYYGYTF. The DNA of the CDR3 is TGTGCCAGCAGCCTACTGCGGGGGGGCTACTATGGCTACACCTTC.

The CDR3 loop reads CASSFQGLSTGELFF. DNA of the CDR3: TGTGCCAGCAGCTTTCAGGGGTTATCCACCGGGGAGCTGTTTTTT. The chain employs TRBV5-6 and TRBJ2-2, with D possibly being TRBD1 (6 bases). This CDR3 is built from 15 residues. Trimming stripped 2 bases from V and 4 bases from J, with 12 bases between. From germline, CDR1 is SGHDT and CDR2 YYEEEE.

This clone was detected only a few times. The rearrangement joins TRBV10-3 to TRBJ2-5; D is possibly TRBD2 (5 bases). Matching the DNA end better, TRBJ2-7 makes the J call doubtful. The CDR3 has 13 residues. Per the germline V gene, CDR1 is ENHRY and CDR2 is SYGVKD. CDR3 DNA: TGTGCCATCAAGGGAGCGGACTCCTACGAGCAGTACTTC. The encoded protein is CAIKGADSYEQYF.

This clone was detected only a few times. The V call is TRBV7-9, the J call TRBJ2-7; 12 nucleotides align to TRBD1. There are 15 residues in the CDR3. CDR1 and CDR2 (germline): SEHNR, FQNEAQ (reference sequence). V lost 5 bases to trimming and J lost 7 bases; unmatched junction nucleotides: 9. The CDR3 is CASSEGQGAFSEQYF. The CDR3 nucleotides are TGTGCCAGCAGCGAGGGACAGGGGGCTTTCTCTGAGCAGTACTTC.

The gene calls are TRBV21-1 and TRBJ2-7; the D call TRBD1 from the table was never checked on the DNA. TRBV21-1 is labeled a pseudogene. The CDR3 loop spans 16 amino acids. CDR3 sequence: CASSRTVRGQTYEQYF. Here the CDR3 DNA reads TGTGCCAGCAGCCGAACCGTCAGGGGCCAAACCTACGAGCAGTACTTC.

This rearrangement joins TRBV6-6 to TRBJ2-5; D is possibly TRBD2 (5 bases). Germline loops: CDR1 MNHNY, CDR2 SVGAGI (reference sequence). The CDR3 is 13 amino acids. V was trimmed by 5 bases and J by 5 bases, leaving 12 bases between them. This CDR3 reads CASSTYRGETQYF. The CDR3 DNA reads TGTGCCAGCAGTACCTACCGCGGGGAGACCCAGTACTTC.

The chain uses TRBV5-6 and TRBJ1-2, with D possibly being TRBD1 (5 bases). Germline V lookup: CDR1 SGHDT, CDR2 YYEEEE. The ends were cut back, 0 bases at V and 4 bases at J, with 10 bases in the middle. The CDR3 is 14 amino acids. CDR3 residues: CASSLGHRGYGYTF. The CDR3 DNA reads as TGTGCCAGCAGCTTGGGTCATAGGGGCTATGGCTACACCTTC.

The chain is built from TRBV20-1 and TRBJ1-2, with 8 positions matching TRBD1. The germline V gene encodes CDR1 DFQATT and CDR2 SNEGSKA (reference sequence). After removal of 5 bases from V and 8 bases from J, the junction contained 4 bases not matched to a gene. The CDR3 has 11 amino acids. The CDR3 loop is CSALQGGGYTF. DNA for the CDR3: TGCAGTGCTTTACAGGGGGGAGGCTACACCTTC.

The chain employs TRBV18 and TRBJ1-1; D not certain. The CDR3 is 15 residues long. Deletions cut 0 bases from V and 1 base from J, with 9 bases between. Germline CDR1 KGHSH, CDR2 LQKENI. The CDR3 protein is CASSPPTEGNTEAFF. CDR3 nucleotides: TGTGCCAGCTCACCACCGACGGAGGGGAACACTGAAGCTTTCTTT.

This clone showed up just once. The chain combines TRBV9 with TRBJ1-6, with D perhaps TRBD1 (5 bases). Trimming shortened V by 0 bases and J by 0 bases, and 10 bases separated the two germline ends. CDR1 SGDLS and CDR2 YYNGEE come from the germline V gene. The CDR3 is made up of 17 amino acids. The CDR3: CASSVEEGTSYNSPLHF. For the CDR3, the DNA is TGTGCCAGCAGCGTAGAGGAGGGGACCTCCTATAATTCACCCCTCCACTTT.

The gene calls are TRBV11-2 and TRBJ2-2; 10 bases are a match to TRBD2. The CDR3 extends over 17 amino acids. V was clipped by 0 bases and J by 6 bases; unmatched bases: 7. Germline assignment: CDR1 SGHAT and CDR2 FQNNGV. CDR3 in DNA: TGTGCCAGCAGCTTAGAGGCTAGCGGGAGTCCATCCGGGGAGCTGTTTTTT. Its translation is CASSLEASGSPSGELFF.

A word on this clone: The junction does not match germline at one end; this may be a read error. The rearrangement links TRBV7-9 to TRBJ2-7; weak D call: TRBD2 (7 bases). The germline V gene encodes CDR1 SEHNR and CDR2 FQNEAQ (reference sequence). The CDR3 covers 13 residues. CDR3 sequence reads: CSSSLGGVAEQYF. The DNA for the CDR3 is TGTTCCAGCAGCTTAGGGGGGGTCGCCGAGCAGTACTTC.

The rearrangement links TRBV5-1 to TRBJ1-2; D is possibly TRBD1 (5 bases). Trimming shortened V by 1 base and J by 1 base, and 8 bases separated the two germline ends. The germline gives CDR1 SGHRS, CDR2 YFSETQ. The CDR3 sequence is 14 residues long. CDR3 coding DNA: TGCGCCAGCAGCTTGACAGGCCGTAACTATGGCTACACCTTC. This codes for CASSLTGRNYGYTF.

V is TRBV5-4 and J is TRBJ1-1; 12 bases fit TRBD1. The J segment lost 0 bases and the V segment lost 3 bases, leaving 6 bases of the junction unmatched. Per germline, CDR1 SGHNT and CDR2 YYREEE (reference sequence). This CDR3 has 17 residues. CDR3 DNA sequence: TGTGCCAGCAGCTGGGGACAGGGGGCTGGGGTGAACACTGAAGCTTTCTTT. It yields the protein CASSWGQGAGVNTEAFF.

The chain employs TRBV27 and TRBJ2-1, with 7 bases identical to TRBD2. The trim removed 5 bases at V and 6 bases at J, leaving 34 bases unmatched. The CDR3 has 23 amino acids. Germline V CDR1 and CDR2: MNHEY, SMNVEV (reference sequence). The CDR3, as DNA: TGTGCCAGCAGTGTAAAACCTGGAGGGAGGGTGGCCGTAACTAGCGCCCTCGGCAATGAGCAGTTCTTC. Amino acid sequence: CASSVKPGGRVAVTSALGNEQFF.